The 6 T cell receptor beta chains below all came from one sample that was sequenced in a study of T cells in localized non-small cell lung cancer. Only in-frame clones appear in the TCRdb table, and some are missing; sequencing was by immunoSEQ multiplex PCR. The repertoire holds some 41,000 clones, about 80% seen once, with roughly 7.5% in the top ten. Here the sequenced sample was PBMCs, taken before any cancer treatment. The receptors come from a man aged 40-75 years with stage II lung adenocarcinoma.

The CDR3 coding sequence is TGTGCCAGCAGCCTGGAGGGGCATTCACCCCTCCACTTT. This codes for CASSLEGHSPLHF. The chain has TRBV6-1 and TRBJ1-6; a weak D match, TRBD1 (5 bases). Trimming pared 6 bases from V and 8 bases from J, leaving 11 bases between. In germline, CDR1 is MNHNS, CDR2 SASEGT. This CDR3 spans 13 amino acids.

This sequence joins TRBV28 and TRBJ1-4; D may be TRBD1 (5 bases). This CDR3 is 14 amino acids long. V lost 7 bases to trimming and J lost 7 bases, with 16 bases between them. Germline CDR1 and CDR2: MDHEN and SYDVKM. The CDR3 sequence: CASTLVGAGEKLFF. The CDR3, as DNA: TGTGCCAGCACCCTGGTAGGGGCCGGTGAAAAACTGTTTTTT. Using reference TRBV28 and TRBJ1-4 for the parts outside the CDR3, the full variable domain is DVKVTQSSRYLVKRTGEKVFLECVQDMDHENMFWYRQDPGLGLRLIYFSYDVKMKEKGDIPEGYSVSREKKERFSLILESASTNQTSMYLCASTLVGAGEKLFFGSGTQLSVL.

This chain connects TRBV4-1 to TRBJ2-7; 7 nucleotides align to TRBD2. Per the germline V gene, CDR1 is MGHRA and CDR2 is YSYEKL. V gave up 4 bases and J gave up 3 bases; unmatched junction bases: 12. The CDR3 consists of 16 residues. The CDR3 here is CASSREGGGGNYEQYF. CDR3 nucleotide sequence: TGCGCCAGCAGCCGGGAGGGAGGCGGAGGGAACTACGAGCAGTACTTC.

J is TRBJ2-7 and V is TRBV11-2; D remains unclear. Germline V lookup: CDR1 SGHAT, CDR2 FQNNGV. The CDR3 contains 14 residues. V lost 1 base to trimming and J lost 2 bases, with 9 bases between them. CDR3 sequence (DNA): TGTGCCAGCAGCTTAGCGCCTCCCCCCTACGAGCAGTACTTC. Translation: CASSLAPPPYEQYF.

In this sample, this clone turned up once. The gene calls are TRBV14 and TRBJ2-7; D is unclear. CDR3 size: 11 residues. Germline loops: CDR1 SGHDN, CDR2 FVKESK. The ends were cut back, 5 bases at V and 6 bases at J, with 8 bases in the middle. DNA for the CDR3: TGTGCCAGCAGCTCGTTTGGCGAGCAGTACTTC. It codes for CASSSFGEQYF.

This clone turned up a few times. V and J are TRBV2 and TRBJ1-5; D unresolved. V was trimmed by 3 bases and J by 2 bases, leaving 11 bases between them. Germline V gene sequence: CDR1 SNHLY, CDR2 FYNNEI. This CDR3 region has 15 residues. The CDR3 region is CASSDLRTGNQPQHF. CDR3 DNA sequence: TGTGCCAGCAGTGACCTCCGGACGGGCAATCAGCCCCAGCATTTT. Drawing the rest from reference TRBV2 and TRBJ1-5, the complete variable domain is EPEVTQTPSHQVTQMGQEVILRCVPISNHLYFYWYRQILGQKVEFLVSFYNNEISEKSEIFDDQFSVERPDGSNFTLKIRSTKLEDSAMYFCASSDLRTGNQPQHFGDGTRLSIL.